These 22 T cell receptor beta chains originate from one sample sequenced in a study of T cell repertoires in cytomegalovirus infection. TCRdb re-analysed the reads in MiXCR, keeping a single row per CDR3 protein. The table lists approximately 340,000 distinct CDR3 sequences, 25% to 30% of them singletons. Their antigen targets remain unknown. The material was cultured PBMCs, obtained from culture after CMV antigen stimulation. These receptors all come from a human donor in good health (CMV status not recorded). Some clones in this sample may be carry-over from other donors' samples.

The genes are TRBV4-1 and TRBJ2-1; 10 bases agree with TRBD2. The length of the CDR3 is 20 residues. V lost 4 bases, J lost 4 bases, and 19 bases stayed unmatched. Germline V lookup: CDR1 MGHRA, CDR2 YSYEKL. CDR3 in amino acids: CASSRTGLAVVIGSYNEQFF. The CDR3, as DNA: TGCGCCAGCAGCCGCACTGGACTAGCGGTCGTTATCGGTTCGTACAATGAGCAGTTCTTC.

This chain connects TRBV11-3 to TRBJ2-3; TRBD2 aligns across 10 bases. This CDR3 region has 15 residues. Germline trimming cut 3 bases from V and 1 base from J; bases unmatched to any gene: 1. CDR1 is SGHNT and CDR2 is YENEEA in the germline V gene. The CDR3 DNA follows: TGTGCCAGCAGCTTGGGACTAGCGCGCACAGATACGCAGTATTTT. Encoded protein: CASSLGLARTDTQYF.

In this sample, this clonotype turned up many times. CDR3 protein: CASSLTAERETQYF. The CDR3 nucleotides read TGTGCCAGCAGCTTAACGGCGGAGCGAGAGACCCAGTACTTC. This chain joins TRBV7-8 and TRBJ2-5, with D unclear. V was clipped by 2 bases and J by 4 bases, with 11 bases between them. The CDR3 has 14 amino acids. The germline V gene has CDR1 SGHVS and CDR2 FQNEAQ.

This clonotype turned up a few times. The chain uses TRBV30 and TRBJ2-1; 13 positions agree with TRBD2. V lost 1 base to trimming and J lost 6 bases; unmatched junction nucleotides: 3. The germline gives CDR1 GTSNPN, CDR2 SVGIG (reference sequence). The CDR3 is 15 residues long. DNA of the CDR3: TGTGCCTGGAGTGGACTAGCGGGAGGCCCCAATGAGCAGTTCTTC. Translating it yields CAWSGLAGGPNEQFF. The whole variable domain, remainder taken from reference TRBV30 and TRBJ2-1, is SQTIHQWPATLVQPVGSPLSLECTVEGTSNPNLYWYRQAAGRGLQLLFYSVGIGQISSEVPQNLSASRPQDRQFILSSKKLLLSDSGFYLCAWSGLAGGPNEQFFGPGTRLTVL.

This clonotype turned up a few times. The V gene is TRBV6-5, the J gene TRBJ1-1, with a weak D call TRBD1 (6 bases). The CDR3 runs 14 residues. Trimming removed 6 bases at V and 4 bases at J, with 15 bases between. The germline CDR1 and CDR2 sequences are MNHEY and SVGAGI. CDR3 region: CASRSRGQTTEAFF. The CDR3 DNA reads TGTGCCAGCAGATCCAGAGGACAGACCACTGAAGCTTTCTTT.

V usage is TRBV28 and J usage is TRBJ1-4; perhaps TRBD1 as D (5 bases). The CDR3 is 14 amino acids. Per germline, CDR1 MDHEN and CDR2 SYDVKM. Trimming shortened V by 2 bases and J by 8 bases, and 12 bases separated the two germline ends. The DNA for the CDR3 is TGTGCCAGCAGTTTACGGCAGGGTAGGGAAAAACTGTTTTTT. The encoded protein is CASSLRQGREKLFF.

In this sample, this clonotype turned up a few times. J is TRBJ1-1 and V is TRBV29-1; D ambiguous. The V gene's germline CDR1 is SQVTM and CDR2 ANQGSEA. Trimming removed 6 bases from V and 0 bases from J, with 11 bases in between. CDR3 length: 13 amino acids. CDR3: CSVTWAMNTEAFF. The CDR3 DNA reads TGCAGCGTCACATGGGCCATGAACACTGAAGCTTTCTTT.

The rearrangement joins TRBV20-1 to TRBJ2-2, with 7 bases aligning to TRBD1. Germline V gene lookup returns CDR1 DFQATT and CDR2 SNEGSKA (reference sequence). Unmatched junction bases numbered 4, after V lost 0 bases and J lost 6 bases. This CDR3 contains 14 residues. The CDR3 DNA follows: TGCAGTGCTAGAGATCCAAGGGGGCCCGGGGAGCTGTTTTTT. Amino acids: CSARDPRGPGELFF.

The rearrangement links TRBV10-3 to TRBJ1-5; D is unclear. This CDR3 comprises 13 residues. The V end lost 7 bases, the J end lost 3 bases, and 10 bases lay between the germline ends. CDR1 and CDR2 (germline): ENHRY, SYGVKD. CDR3 residues: CAIKDRDNQPQHF. The CDR3 DNA is TGTGCCATCAAAGACCGGGACAATCAGCCCCAGCATTTT.

This clonotype occurred a few times. The genes are TRBV12-3 or TRBV12-4 and TRBJ2-5; 8 positions agree with TRBD2. CDR3 length equals 12 residues. V was clipped by 8 bases and J by 4 bases; unmatched bases: 3. The CDR3 spells CASGTSRETQYF. The CDR3 region has the DNA TGTGCCAGCGGGACTAGTAGAGAGACCCAGTACTTC.

The chain joins TRBV20-1 to TRBJ2-7, with D perhaps assigned TRBD1 or TRBD2 (5 bases each). The CDR3 runs to 16 residues. Germline CDR1 is DFQATT and CDR2 is SNEGSKA (reference sequence). V dropped 1 base and J dropped 5 bases, with 21 bases sitting between them. The CDR3 region is CSARASQGRNGDEQYF. CDR3 DNA sequence: TGCAGTGCTAGAGCTAGCCAGGGACGAAATGGGGACGAGCAGTACTTC.

V usage is TRBV12-3 or TRBV12-4 and J usage is TRBJ1-4; D is ambiguous. V lost 8 bases and J lost 1, with 8 bases in between. This CDR3 is built from 13 residues. The CDR3 DNA reads TGTGCCAGCTCACAGCTAACTAATGAAAAACTGTTTTTT. This sequence encodes CASSQLTNEKLFF.

This clonotype came up a few times. Here the CDR3 DNA reads TGTGCCAGCAGCTTAGCTAGGAGGCCCGACGAGCAGTACTTC. It encodes CASSLARRPDEQYF. V gene TRBV7-9 combines with J gene TRBJ2-7; D may be TRBD2 (5 bases). V was trimmed by 0 bases and J by 5 bases, leaving 11 bases between them. CDR1 SEHNR and CDR2 FQNEAQ come from the germline V gene (reference sequence). The CDR3 length is 14 residues. Drawing the rest from reference TRBV7-9 and TRBJ2-7, the complete variable domain is DTGVSQNPRHKITKRGQNVTFRCDPISEHNRLYWYRQTLGQGPEFLTYFQNEAQLEKSRLLSDRFSAERPKGSFSTLEIQRTEQGDSAMYLCASSLARRPDEQYFGPGTRLTVT.

The chain carries TRBV7-8 and TRBJ2-7; perhaps TRBD1 as D (6 bases). Germline V gives CDR1 SGHVS, CDR2 FQNEAQ. The CDR3 extends over 14 amino acids. V was clipped by 7 bases and J by 3 bases, with 16 bases between them. This chain's CDR3 is CASTHQGTYYEQYF. In nucleotides, the CDR3 is TGTGCCAGCACCCATCAGGGGACCTACTACGAGCAGTACTTC.

CDR3: CASSSLGPEQFF. The CDR3 nucleotides read TGTGCCAGCAGTTCCCTCGGCCCCGAGCAGTTCTTC. The chain employs TRBV7-6 and TRBJ2-1, with no clear D. The CDR3 length is 12 residues. The germline V and J ends were trimmed by 6 bases and 10 bases, with 13 bases remaining between them. The germline V gene encodes CDR1 SGHVS and CDR2 FNYEAQ.

This clonotype was counted between two and nine times. The rearrangement uses TRBV2 and TRBJ2-1, with 7 bases identical to TRBD2. V lost 6 bases and J lost 0; bases outside the gene matches: 26. This CDR3 region has 22 residues. CDR1 and CDR2 (germline): SNHLY, FYNNEI. CDR3 sequence reads: CASRTSPMSPPLAASSYNEQFF. CDR3 coding DNA: TGTGCCAGCAGGACATCACCAATGAGTCCCCCCCTAGCGGCAAGCTCCTACAATGAGCAGTTCTTC.

The rearrangement joins TRBV4-2 to TRBJ2-2; 7 bases match TRBD2. The CDR3 has 16 amino acids. Looked up from germline, CDR1 is LGHNA and CDR2 is YNFKEQ. Germline trimming cut 4 bases from V and 4 bases from J; bases unmatched to any gene: 9. The CDR3 protein is CASSPRGGGVTGELFF. The CDR3 DNA follows: TGTGCCAGCAGCCCTCGAGGCGGGGGAGTCACCGGGGAGCTGTTTTTT.

V is TRBV5-6 and J is TRBJ2-1, with D unclear. Trimming shortened V by 2 bases and J by 2 bases, and 11 bases separated the two germline ends. The CDR3 extends over 15 amino acids. The V gene's germline CDR1 is SGHDT and CDR2 YYEEEE. DNA of the CDR3: TGTGCCAGCAGCTTCGGGCACAACCCCTACAATGAGCAGTTCTTC. As protein: CASSFGHNPYNEQFF.

This clonotype was counted only a few times. This chain connects TRBV6-5 to TRBJ2-7, with 8 positions matching TRBD2. Germline V gene sequence: CDR1 MNHEY, CDR2 SVGAGI. V was pared by 5 bases and J by 4 bases, with 7 bases of the junction left unmatched. The length of the CDR3 is 14 residues. CDR3 protein: CASSPAGAPYEQYF. CDR3 coding DNA: TGTGCCAGCAGTCCAGCGGGGGCCCCTTACGAGCAGTACTTC.

This clonotype has more than one count but fewer than ten. The V gene is TRBV15, the J gene TRBJ1-5, with 9 bases that match TRBD1. The J segment lost 6 bases and the V segment lost 1 base, leaving 1 base of the junction unmatched. This CDR3 has 14 residues. The germline gives CDR1 LNHNV, CDR2 YYDKDF (reference sequence). CDR3 region: CATSRGTGVQPQHF. The CDR3 DNA reads as TGTGCCACCAGCAGAGGGACAGGGGTTCAGCCCCAGCATTTT.

This clonotype came up a few times. The chain employs TRBV5-4 and TRBJ1-6; D is undetermined. This CDR3 is 14 amino acids long. V was pared by 5 bases and J by 10 bases, with 16 bases between. Germline V gives CDR1 SGHNT, CDR2 YYREEE (reference sequence). CDR3 sequence: CASSSKAGDSPLHF. In DNA form, the CDR3 reads TGTGCCAGCAGTTCAAAAGCGGGCGACTCACCCCTCCACTTT.

The rearrangement joins TRBV5-1 to TRBJ1-4; no definite D call. From germline, CDR1 is SGHRS and CDR2 YFSETQ. The V gene lost 1 base and the J gene lost 6 bases, with 10 bases spanning the gap. The CDR3 loop spans 14 amino acids. CDR3 DNA sequence: TGCGCCAGCAGCTTGTCTGTCGGGGATGAAAAACTGTTTTTT. Protein: CASSLSVGDEKLFF. Combining the CDR3 with reference TRBV5-1 and TRBJ1-4 gives the whole variable domain KAGVTQTPRYLIKTRGQQVTLSCSPISGHRSVSWYQQTPGQGLQFLFEYFSETQRNKGNFPGRFSGRQFSNSRSEMNVSTLELGDSALYLCASSLSVGDEKLFFGSGTQLSVL.